The T cell receptor beta chain described here comes from a study of T-cell memory formation after mild COVID-19. The germline gives CDR1 SGHVS, CDR2 FQNEAQ. There are 15 residues in the CDR3. V lost 0 bases to trimming and J lost 3 bases, with 9 bases between them. TCRdb processed the 5' RACE reads anew with MiXCR; each CDR3 protein has one entry. The table includes about 470,000 distinct CDR3 sequences, 15% to 20% detected once. The sequence derives from an adult woman who had mild COVID-19 (a few samples of this study predate the infection). Cell type and time point are not known. The chain uses TRBV7-8 and TRBJ2-1; D is unresolved. The sequencing sample was made of PBMCs or a T cell subset sorted from them (not recorded which). The CDR3 DNA follows: TGTGCCAGCAGCTTAGCGACGGGCTTCTACAATGAGCAGTTCTTC. Encoded protein: CASSLATGFYNEQFF.